The present entry profiles one T cell receptor (beta chain) with its context. The table lists this clonotype with a few counts. Its antigen is unknown. The record has no base qualities; no much larger clone is one base away. The sample's treatment or condition, from its label and the paper: live attenuated yellow fever vaccine strain. At each blood-draw timepoint, two biological replicates of bulk PBMCs were collected. PBMCs were isolated from peripheral blood using a standard Ficoll-Paque protocol. TriZol was used to extract RNA from bulk PBMCs, from CD4 and CD8 fractions, and from dextramer-positive and dextramer-negative fractions. Synthesis of TCR cDNA relied on 5'RACE template switching, a step that introduced a universal primer site along with unique molecular identifiers. cDNA synthesis was primed from both the TCR alpha and TCR beta constant segments. Library amplification involved two PCR steps, and the second step added sample barcodes and sequencing adapters. Sequencing of libraries was done on Illumina HiSeq 2500 (2x100 bp) or NovaSeq (2x150 bp). As for the original processing: Reads were demultiplexed and collapsed into UMI consensus sequences with MIGEC, and V(D)J alignment was performed with MiXCR. Using edgeR on replicate PBMC samples, clonotypes were called vaccine-responding if FDR was below 0.01 and the log2 fold change was above 5 up to day 15. CD4 or CD8 identity was assigned to each bulk clonotype according to whether the clonotype was present at higher abundance in the sequenced CD4 repertoire or the sequenced CD8 repertoire. TCRdb reprocessed the public reads (quality trimming at Q25 with fastp, clone calling with MiXCR) and kept in-frame beta chains. Rows merge per CDR3 protein into single entries with the most common DNA and genes. TCRdb, rather than the study authors, made the V and J calls. This sample is represented by about 350,000 distinct CDR3 sequences; around 8.1% of them were singletons. The ten top clones hold 17% of the sample.

The data originate from a study of T cells after yellow fever vaccination (dated by TCRdb to the late 2010s). With regard to the full study: Libraries from fractions with low cell numbers were prepared with the SMART-Seq v4 Ultra Low Input RNA kit. To follow T-cell clones before and after both primary and booster YFV17D yellow fever vaccination, bulk TCR alpha and beta repertoires underwent longitudinal sequencing. The cohort comprised two healthy male donors, one aged 18 to 29 and one aged 30 to 40 years. Blood was drawn at multiple timepoints before and after primary and secondary immunization, with bulk PBMC replicates and cell subsets isolated.

Beyond this particular receptor, the publication reports: Computational filtering was needed because FACS-sorted repertoires could contain abundant contaminating clonotypes from the bulk population. The study included only two donors, which limits how far the findings can be generalized. After the booster, most clones that had expanded after primary vaccination were detected again (around 97% of CD4 and about 88% of CD8), suggesting broad maintenance of memory. A small share of clonotypes was detected in both CD4 and CD8 compartments, with the overlap likely arising from convergent recombination. The secondary T-cell response was found to be weaker but faster than the primary response, with a peak reached on day 5 rather than on day 15.

Taken from cysteine to phenylalanine, the CDR3 has 16 residues. Left in the record is the CDR3 DNA by itself, 48 bases read in frame from the first base. Germline trimming amounts to 0 bases on V and 6 bases on J, with 10 as the count of junction bases outside the gene matches. CDR1 and CDR2 were assigned from the germline V gene (reference sequence) as DFQATT and SNEGSKA. Recombination joined TRBV20-1 with TRBJ2-2, and 7 bases in between align with TRBD1. This specimen was PBMCs, taken about 49 days after the first yellow fever vaccination. This receptor was obtained from a man in his late teens or twenties who received the YFV17D yellow fever vaccine. The CDR3 protein: CSAREHPGTVAGELFF. The nucleotide sequence is given as TGCAGTGCTAGAGAACACCCCGGGACAGTGGCCGGGGAGCTGTTTTTT.